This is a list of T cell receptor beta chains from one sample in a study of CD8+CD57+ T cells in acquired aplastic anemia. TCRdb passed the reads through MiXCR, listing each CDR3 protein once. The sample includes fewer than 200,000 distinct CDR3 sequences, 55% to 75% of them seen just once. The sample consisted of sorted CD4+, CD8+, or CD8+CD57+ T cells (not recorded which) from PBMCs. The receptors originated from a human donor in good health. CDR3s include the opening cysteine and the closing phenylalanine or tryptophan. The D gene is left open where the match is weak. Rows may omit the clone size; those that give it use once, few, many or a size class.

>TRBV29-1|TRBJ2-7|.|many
CSVVPGISYEQYF
TGCAGCGTTGTTCCGGGTATCTCCTACGAGCAGTACTTC
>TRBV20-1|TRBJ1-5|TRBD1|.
CSAAGTGGANQPQHF
TGCAGTGCAGCCGGGACAGGGGGCGCGAATCAGCCCCAGCATTTT
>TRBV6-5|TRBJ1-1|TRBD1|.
CASSPQGQLNTEAFF
TGTGCCAGCAGTCCTCAGGGACAGTTGAACACTGAAGCTTTCTTT
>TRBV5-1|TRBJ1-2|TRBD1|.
CASSHGQGADGYTF
TGCGCCAGCAGCCATGGACAGGGGGCGGATGGCTACACCTTC
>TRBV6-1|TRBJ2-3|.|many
CASSEVGLLDTQYF
TGTGCCAGCAGTGAAGTCGGACTGTTGGATACGCAGTATTTT
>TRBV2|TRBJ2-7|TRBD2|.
CASSEAKTSGGYEQYF
TGTGCCAGCAGTGAAGCCAAGACTAGCGGGGGGTACGAGCAGTACTTC
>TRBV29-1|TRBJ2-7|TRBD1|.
CSVAPGQGAYEQYF
TGCAGCGTTGCCCCGGGACAGGGAGCCTACGAGCAGTACTTC
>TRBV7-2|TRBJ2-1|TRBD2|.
CASSLGLLSYNEQFF
TGTGCCAGCAGCTTGGGACTACTCTCCTACAATGAGCAGTTCTTC
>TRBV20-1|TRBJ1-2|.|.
CSASREGGLYGYTF
TGCAGTGCTTCTAGGGAGGGAGGTCTCTATGGCTACACCTTC
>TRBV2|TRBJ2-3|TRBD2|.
CASSERLAGPGADTQYF
TGTGCCAGCAGTGAGAGACTAGCGGGGCCGGGAGCAGATACGCAGTATTTT
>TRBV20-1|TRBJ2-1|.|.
CSALGGEQFF
TGCAGTGCCCTTGGGGGGGAGCAGTTCTTC
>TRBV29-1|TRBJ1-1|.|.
CSVDRGSAAFF
TGCAGCGTTGATAGGGGGTCGGCAGCTTTCTTT
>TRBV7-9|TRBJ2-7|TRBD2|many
CASTGGEVEQYF
TGTGCCAGCACGGGGGGGGAGGTCGAGCAGTACTTC
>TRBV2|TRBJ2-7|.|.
CASSEVPTYEQYF
TGTGCCAGCAGTGAAGTCCCCACCTACGAGCAGTACTTC
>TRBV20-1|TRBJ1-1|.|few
CSAKKVDEAFF
TGCAGTGCTAAGAAGGTGGATGAAGCTTTCTTT
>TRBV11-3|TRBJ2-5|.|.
CASSLDRALETQYF
TGTGCCAGCAGCTTAGACAGGGCACTAGAGACCCAGTACTTC
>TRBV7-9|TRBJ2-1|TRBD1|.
CASISGTGYDEQFF
TGTGCCAGCATCTCCGGGACAGGTTACGATGAGCAGTTCTTC
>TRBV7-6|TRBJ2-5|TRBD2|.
CASSTGLAGVFETQYF
TGTGCCAGCAGCACGGGACTAGCGGGAGTTTTTGAGACCCAGTACTTC
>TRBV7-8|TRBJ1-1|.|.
CASSFVGPNAEAFF
TGTGCTAGCAGCTTTGTGGGACCGAACGCTGAAGCTTTCTTT
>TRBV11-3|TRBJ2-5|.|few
CASSRTGSWETQYF
TGTGCCAGCAGCCGTACGGGGAGTTGGGAGACCCAGTACTTC
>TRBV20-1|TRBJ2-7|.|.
CSAQPVDMLYEQYF
TGCAGTGCCCAACCAGTTGACATGCTCTACGAGCAGTACTTC
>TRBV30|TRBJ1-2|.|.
CAWGLTEVGGYTF
TGTGCCTGGGGCCTTACAGAGGTGGGCGGCTACACCTTC
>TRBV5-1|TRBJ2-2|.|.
CASSLAGGGTTGELFF
TGCGCCAGCAGCTTGGCGGGTGGGGGAACGACCGGGGAGCTGTTTTTT
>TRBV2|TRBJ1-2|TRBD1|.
CASSGTGGLSYTF
TGTGCCAGCAGCGGGACAGGGGGCTTGAGCTACACCTTC
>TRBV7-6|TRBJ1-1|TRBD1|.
CASSPGRGRDEAFF
TGTGCCAGCAGCCCTGGGAGGGGGCGGGATGAAGCTTTCTTT
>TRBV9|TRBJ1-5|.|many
CASSPAEGPTDGQPQHF
TGTGCCAGCAGCCCAGCCGAGGGGCCCACGGACGGTCAGCCCCAGCATTTT
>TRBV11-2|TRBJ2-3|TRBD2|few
CASSFLAGEGDTQYF
TGTGCCAGCAGCTTTTTAGCGGGAGAGGGAGATACGCAGTATTTT
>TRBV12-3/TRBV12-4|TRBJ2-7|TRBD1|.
CASSRGQGFDYEQYF
TGCGCCAGCAGCCGCGGACAGGGCTTTGACTACGAGCAGTACTTC
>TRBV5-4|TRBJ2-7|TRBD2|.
CAAGGGPYEQYF
TGTGCCGCCGGGGGGGGCCCCTACGAGCAGTACTTC
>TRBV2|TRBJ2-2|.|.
CATSDLVRGRTGELFF
TGTGCCACCAGTGATTTAGTCCGGGGCCGGACCGGGGAGCTGTTTTTT
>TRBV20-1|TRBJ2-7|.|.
CSASGAGVRTYEQYF
TGCAGTGCTAGTGGGGCAGGGGTTAGGACCTACGAGCAGTACTTC
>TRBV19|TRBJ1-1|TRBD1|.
CASNRQGLEAFF
TGTGCCAGTAATAGACAGGGGCTCGAAGCTTTCTTT
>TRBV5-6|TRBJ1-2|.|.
CASTFEQGERYGYTF
TGTGCCAGCACCTTTGAGCAGGGAGAGCGCTATGGCTACACCTTC
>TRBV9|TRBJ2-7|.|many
CASSVGSYTYEQYF
TGTGCCAGCAGCGTAGGCAGCTACACCTACGAGCAGTACTTC
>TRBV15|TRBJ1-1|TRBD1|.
CATSRDRRTGLNTEAFF
TGTGCCACCAGCAGAGATCGCAGGACAGGACTGAACACTGAAGCTTTCTTT
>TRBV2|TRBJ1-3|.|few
CASSEAGTTSGNTIYF
TGTGCCAGCAGTGAGGCAGGGACAACCTCTGGAAACACCATATATTTT
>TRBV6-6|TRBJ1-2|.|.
CASRRQENGYTF
TGTGCCAGCAGGAGACAGGAGAATGGCTACACCTTC
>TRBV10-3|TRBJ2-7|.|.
CATTPGSYEQYF
TGTGCCACCACGCCCGGGTCCTACGAGCAGTACTTC
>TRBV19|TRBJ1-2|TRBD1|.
CASSQADRVGYTF
TGTGCCAGTAGTCAAGCTGACAGGGTAGGCTACACCTTC
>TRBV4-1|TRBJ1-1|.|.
CASSPIEVSLGMNTEAFF
TGCGCCAGCAGCCCTATCGAGGTCTCCCTCGGAATGAACACTGAAGCTTTCTTT
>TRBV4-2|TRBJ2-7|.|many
CASSQVSSSYEQYF
TGTGCCAGCAGCCAAGTGAGCTCCTCCTACGAGCAGTACTTC
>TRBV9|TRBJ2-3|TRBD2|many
CASSVGGGRMRDTQYF
TGTGCCAGCAGCGTAGGTGGCGGGAGAATGAGGGATACGCAGTATTTT
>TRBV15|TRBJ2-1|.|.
CATSSEALSYSYNEQFF
TGTGCCACCAGCAGTGAAGCGCTATCCTACTCCTACAATGAGCAGTTCTTC
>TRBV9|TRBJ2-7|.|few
CASSIGQTSYEYEQYF
TGTGCCAGCAGCATCGGACAGACGAGTTATGAATACGAGCAGTACTTC
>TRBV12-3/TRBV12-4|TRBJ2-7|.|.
CASTLRRGDNEQYF
TGTGCCAGCACCCTCCGAAGGGGTGATAACGAGCAGTACTTC
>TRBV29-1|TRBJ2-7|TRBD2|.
CSGTSGTSYEQYF
TGCAGTGGGACTAGCGGGACCTCCTACGAGCAGTACTTC
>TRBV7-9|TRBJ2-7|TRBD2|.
CASSAELAGEQYF
TGTGCCAGCAGCGCGGAACTAGCGGGGGAACAGTACTTC
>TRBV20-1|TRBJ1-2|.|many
CSASDRNGYGHTF
TGCAGTGCTAGTGACAGAAACGGCTATGGCCACACCTTC
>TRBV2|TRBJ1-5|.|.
CASSGQRGNQPQHF
TGTGCCAGCAGTGGACAGAGGGGCAATCAGCCCCAGCATTTT
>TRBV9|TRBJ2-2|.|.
CASSVDPGLLTGELFF
TGTGCCAGCAGCGTAGACCCTGGACTCTTAACCGGGGAGCTGTTTTTT
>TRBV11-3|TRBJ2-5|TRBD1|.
CASSLGLGQGQETQYF
TGTGCCAGCAGCTTAGGCCTCGGACAGGGACAAGAGACCCAGTACTTC
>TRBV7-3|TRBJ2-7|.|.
CASSLAQSEQYF
TGTGCCAGCAGCTTAGCGCAATCCGAGCAGTACTTC
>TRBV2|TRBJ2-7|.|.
CASSEWASSYEQYF
TGTGCCAGCAGTGAGTGGGCCAGCTCCTACGAGCAGTACTTC
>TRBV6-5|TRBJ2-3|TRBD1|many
CASSYDRGITDTQYF
TGTGCCAGCAGTTACGACAGGGGAATCACAGATACGCAGTATTTT
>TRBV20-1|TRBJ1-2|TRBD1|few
CSARGDRDGYTF
TGCAGTGCTAGAGGGGACAGGGATGGCTACACCTTC
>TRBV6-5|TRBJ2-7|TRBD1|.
CASSAYSGTGLSYEQYF
TGTGCCAGCAGTGCCTACTCCGGGACAGGGCTCTCCTACGAGCAGTACTTC
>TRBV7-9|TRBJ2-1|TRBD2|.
CASLYWAGAIVYNEQFF
TGTGCCAGCCTATACTGGGCGGGAGCGATTGTCTACAATGAGCAGTTCTTC